This T cell receptor (beta chain) emerged from a study of neurological immune-mediated disorders. Findings and limits, study-wide: Multiple sclerosis, the disease with the least TCR clonal expansion, fell below healthy controls, whereas HTLV-1-associated myelopathy showed the most.

Template-switch 5'RACE cDNA synthesis added a 10-nucleotide unique molecular identifier. Over 170 million TCR-beta sequences from 15-18 subjects were obtained in each sequencing run. TCRdb re-analysed the 5' RACE reads in MiXCR, keeping a single row per CDR3 protein. This table has 15,000 to 20,000 distinct CDR3 sequences, around 10% appearing once. At least ten counts were recorded for this clonotype. Its antigen is unidentified. The sequencing sample was made of CD8+ T cells from blood. This clonotype was sampled from a woman aged 45-59 years in good health.

CDR3 DNA sequence: TGTGCCAGCAGCGAGAACACCGGGGAGCTGTTTTTT. The encoded protein is CASSENTGELFF. This rearrangement joins TRBV7-6 to TRBJ2-2; D is uncertain. Trimming removed 5 bases from V and 1 base from J, with 2 bases in between. Germline CDR1 reads SGHVS; CDR2 reads FNYEAQ. This CDR3 contains 12 residues.